The 26 T cell receptor beta chains listed next were all sequenced from one sample in a study of CD8 T cells in ankylosing spondylitis. MiXCR, applied by TCRdb to the 5' RACE reads, yields one record per CDR3 protein. The table shows approximately 220,000 distinct CDR3 sequences, with roughly 26% occurring only once. Sequencing was done on a sample of blood, either unsorted or a sorted T cell fraction (not recorded which). Source of these receptors: a male donor with ankylosing spondylitis or in good health (not recorded which).

The chain combines TRBV10-3 with TRBJ1-1; D is ambiguous. CDR1 and CDR2 from the germline V gene are ENHRY and SYGVKD. With 4 bases removed from V and 8 bases from J, the gap between germline ends came to 8 bases. This CDR3 contains 11 residues. CDR3 in amino acids: CAISVAGEAFF. In DNA form, the CDR3 reads TGTGCCATCAGTGTGGCAGGAGAAGCTTTCTTT.

This clonotype was seen at least ten times. The chain is built from TRBV20-1 and TRBJ1-2, with D possibly being TRBD1 (5 bases). This CDR3 contains 13 residues. Germline CDR1 and CDR2: DFQATT and SNEGSKA (reference sequence). V gave up 4 bases and J gave up 8 bases, with 17 bases separating them. This CDR3 is CSATQGTALGYTF. Written as DNA, the CDR3 is TGCAGTGCTACCCAAGGGACTGCCCTAGGCTACACCTTC.

Many counts were recorded for this clonotype. The rearrangement joins TRBV14 to TRBJ1-1; D unresolved. Germline CDR1 SGHDN, CDR2 FVKESK. Between the trimmed V and J ends, which lost 0 bases and 4 bases, there was a span of 12 bases. The CDR3 loop spans 15 amino acids. The CDR3 here is CASSQDRVSGTEAFF. The CDR3 coding sequence is TGTGCCAGCAGCCAAGATCGGGTGTCGGGCACTGAAGCTTTCTTT.

At least ten counts were recorded for this clonotype. The genes are TRBV11-2 and TRBJ1-1; D might be TRBD1 (6 bases). Germline V gives CDR1 SGHAT, CDR2 FQNNGV. The CDR3 is made up of 15 amino acids. Deletions cut 2 bases from V and 3 bases from J, with 13 bases between. The CDR3 DNA follows: TGTGCCAGCAGCTTAAGGGGGAAGGGGGACACTGAAGCTTTCTTT. Encoded protein: CASSLRGKGDTEAFF.

The chain recombines TRBV13 with TRBJ2-1; D remains unclear. Deletions cut 0 bases from V and 5 bases from J, with 11 bases between. The CDR3 runs to 15 residues. The V gene's germline CDR1 is PRHDT and CDR2 FYEKMQ (reference sequence). This CDR3 is CASSLGGAAHNEQFF. CDR3 bases: TGTGCCAGCAGCTTAGGTGGCGCGGCTCACAATGAGCAGTTCTTC.

CDR3 in amino acids: CASSVVPAGAMNTEAFF. CDR3 DNA sequence: TGTGCCAGCAGCGTAGTTCCGGCAGGGGCGATGAACACTGAAGCTTTCTTT. The rearrangement joins TRBV9 to TRBJ1-1, with D perhaps matching TRBD1 (6 bases). V shed 0 bases and J shed 0 bases, with 15 bases lying between them. This CDR3 is built from 17 residues. Germline CDR1 SGDLS, CDR2 YYNGEE.

There are many counts of this clonotype. The chain joins TRBV29-1 to TRBJ2-3; TRBD1 matches 7 bases. CDR3 length: 13 residues. V was pared by 6 bases and J by 1 base, with 4 bases of the junction left unmatched. CDR1 is SQVTM and CDR2 is ANQGSEA in the germline V gene. In DNA, the CDR3 is TGCAGCGTGGACGGGACAGGCACAGATACGCAGTATTTT. Translating it yields CSVDGTGTDTQYF.

The rearrangement joins TRBV5-1 to TRBJ2-1; the D gene is possibly TRBD2 (6 bases). The CDR3 totals 13 residues. The V end lost 4 bases, the J end lost 2 bases, and 7 bases lay between the germline ends. CDR1 and CDR2 from the germline V gene are SGHRS and YFSETQ. The CDR3 DNA reads as TGCGCCAGCAGCAGGGAGGCCTACAATGAGCAGTTCTTC. Encoded protein: CASSREAYNEQFF.

The chain is built from TRBV12-3 or TRBV12-4 and TRBJ1-2; no clear D. The ends were cut back, 3 bases at V and 8 bases at J, with 13 bases in the middle. The CDR3 loop spans 13 amino acids. The CDR3 loop is CASSFQREGGYTF. The CDR3 DNA reads as TGTGCCAGCAGTTTTCAAAGGGAAGGAGGCTACACCTTC.

The CDR3 reads CSASVAGFNEQFF. For the CDR3, the DNA is TGCAGTGCCTCCGTAGCGGGCTTCAATGAGCAGTTCTTC. The gene calls are TRBV20-1 and TRBJ2-1; 7 bases map to TRBD2. V shed 6 bases, J shed 6 bases, and the junction held 8 bases outside the gene matches. Germline CDR1 and CDR2: DFQATT and SNEGSKA (reference sequence). CDR3 length: 13 residues.

This clonotype was detected ten times or more. This chain joins TRBV4-2 and TRBJ2-7, with D perhaps being TRBD1 or TRBD2 (5 bases each). Germline CDR1 LGHNA, CDR2 YNFKEQ. CDR3 length equals 14 residues. V was clipped by 0 bases and J by 4 bases, with 10 bases between them. CDR3 DNA sequence: TGTGCCAGCAGCCAAGATAGCAGGGAGTACGAGCAGTACTTC. This translates into CASSQDSREYEQYF.

The rearrangement links TRBV7-8 to TRBJ2-2; TRBD2 aligns across 8 bases. The V gene's germline CDR1 is SGHVS and CDR2 FQNEAQ. This CDR3 has 13 amino acids. V gave up 7 bases and J gave up 6 bases; unmatched junction bases: 4. The chain's CDR3 is CASIVAGPGELFF. Here the CDR3 DNA reads TGTGCCAGCATCGTAGCGGGACCCGGGGAGCTGTTTTTT.

This clonotype was seen ten or more times. The V call is TRBV5-3, the J call TRBJ2-1; either TRBD1 or TRBD2 may supply D (5 bases each). TRBV5-3 is labeled an ORF, and its function is uncertain. The CDR3 is 16 amino acids. V was trimmed by 6 bases and J by 2 bases, leaving 18 bases between them. CDR3 nucleotides: TGTGCCAGAACAGTACCCGGGACCATCACCTACAATGAGCAGTTCTTC. Amino acids: CARTVPGTITYNEQFF.

This clonotype occurred once. This rearrangement joins TRBV20-1 to TRBJ2-5; possibly TRBD2 for D (6 bases). Germline-derived CDR1 and CDR2 are DFQATT and SNEGSKA (reference sequence). This CDR3 is 13 amino acids long. Trimming removed 0 bases at V and 5 bases at J, with 10 bases between. In DNA, the CDR3 is TGCAGTGCTAGAGATGAGAGCGGGGAGACCCAGTACTTC. Translation: CSARDESGETQYF.

J is TRBJ1-5 and V is TRBV6-6; the D gene is possibly TRBD1 (5 bases). V gave up 4 bases and J gave up 7 bases, with 11 bases separating them. The germline V gene encodes CDR1 MNHNY and CDR2 SVGAGI (reference sequence). This CDR3 contains 13 residues. The CDR3 nucleotides read TGTGCCAGCAGTTCACCTCAGGGCCAGCCCCAGCATTTT. Protein sequence: CASSSPQGQPQHF.

The chain recombines TRBV6-5 with TRBJ2-1; D ambiguous. The germline V gene encodes CDR1 MNHEY and CDR2 SVGAGI. This CDR3 is 15 amino acids long. The V and J ends lost 2 bases and 6 bases respectively, with 14 bases between them. The chain's CDR3 is CASSYEAVDPNEQFF. In DNA form, the CDR3 reads TGTGCCAGCAGTTACGAGGCGGTGGATCCCAATGAGCAGTTCTTC.

This clonotype was seen more than once but under ten times. V is TRBV5-1 and J is TRBJ2-7; 9 nucleotides agree with TRBD1. The CDR3 extends over 14 amino acids. Germline V gene data show CDR1 as SGHRS and CDR2 as YFSETQ. J was trimmed by 3 bases and V by 4 bases; bases with no gene match: 5. In DNA, the CDR3 is TGCGCCAGCAGCCGTGGGACAGGGAACTACGAGCAGTACTTC. It is translated as CASSRGTGNYEQYF.

This clonotype was seen many times. The gene calls are TRBV12-3 or TRBV12-4 and TRBJ2-7, with D tentatively TRBD2 (6 bases). Trimming pared 3 bases from V and 2 bases from J, leaving 14 bases between. The CDR3 contains 15 residues. The CDR3 DNA sequence: TGTGCCAGCAGTTTGGAGGGACGGTGGACCTACGAGCAGTACTTC. This translates into CASSLEGRWTYEQYF.

This sequence joins TRBV28 and TRBJ2-2, with a possible D match to TRBD1 (6 bases). The ends were cut back, 4 bases at V and 0 bases at J, with 9 bases in the middle. The CDR3 is made up of 15 amino acids. Germline CDR1 is MDHEN and CDR2 is SYDVKM. In nucleotides, the CDR3 is TGTGCCAGCAGTTCTGGGGGCTCGAACACCGGGGAGCTGTTTTTT. Amino acids: CASSSGGSNTGELFF.

This clonotype was counted only a few times. This chain links TRBV6-5 with TRBJ2-3; weak D call: TRBD2 (5 bases). This CDR3 has 11 amino acids. Germline loops: CDR1 MNHEY, CDR2 SVGAGI. V shed 10 bases and J shed 7 bases, with 12 bases lying between them. CDR3 in amino acids: CATGRGNTQYF. The CDR3 DNA reads as TGTGCCACGGGTCGGGGAAATACGCAGTATTTT.

V and J are TRBV12-3 or TRBV12-4 and TRBJ1-5, with D possibly being TRBD1 (6 bases). V lost 1 base, J lost 4 bases, and 8 bases lay in between. The CDR3 covers 14 residues. The CDR3 nucleotides read TGTGCCAGCAGTTTAGGGACAGAGAATCAGCCCCAGCATTTT. Amino acids: CASSLGTENQPQHF.

This clonotype was detected ten times or more. CDR3 residues: CASKQPRTSGQETQYF. CDR3 sequence (DNA): TGTGCCAGCAAACAACCCAGAACTAGCGGGCAAGAGACCCAGTACTTC. The chain carries TRBV6-2 or TRBV6-3 and TRBJ2-5, with TRBD2 identical over 9 bases. This CDR3 region has 16 residues. Unmatched junction bases numbered 11, after V lost 7 bases and J lost 2 bases. The germline V gene has CDR1 MNHEY and CDR2 SVGEGT.

The chain couples TRBV20-1 to TRBJ2-7; TRBD2 matches 14 bases. After removal of 4 bases from V and 7 bases from J, the junction contained 6 bases not matched to a gene. The CDR3 runs to 14 residues. Per germline, CDR1 DFQATT and CDR2 SNEGSKA (reference sequence). The CDR3: CSATGLAGGREQYF. DNA for the CDR3: TGCAGTGCTACCGGACTAGCGGGAGGAAGGGAGCAGTACTTC.

V and J are TRBV29-1 and TRBJ2-3, with D perhaps being TRBD1 or TRBD2 (6 bases each). The CDR3 loop spans 16 amino acids. V was shortened by 3 bases and J by 3 bases, with 19 bases between the two germline ends. Germline CDR1 reads SQVTM; CDR2 reads ANQGSEA. CDR3 DNA sequence: TGCAGCGTTGAGAACCTTGCAGGGGCGGGGACAGATACGCAGTATTTT. Its protein product is CSVENLAGAGTDTQYF.

This clonotype showed up many times. The chain joins TRBV20-1 to TRBJ2-2; 8 bases line up with TRBD1. The CDR3 length is 15 residues. CDR1 is DFQATT and CDR2 is SNEGSKA in the germline V gene (reference sequence). V dropped 6 bases and J dropped 1; count of bases not matched to a gene: 7. CDR3 nucleotides: TGCAGTGCCCGAACCGGGACAGGGAACACCGGGGAGCTGTTTTTT. Translated, it gives CSARTGTGNTGELFF.

This clonotype was recorded many times. The chain combines TRBV4-2 with TRBJ2-7, with 7 bases identical to TRBD1. Germline CDR1 LGHNA, CDR2 YNFKEQ. V was clipped by 4 bases and J by 4 bases; unmatched bases: 10. There are 15 residues in the CDR3. The DNA for the CDR3 is TGTGCCAGCAGCCGAGAAAAGGGACAGCCTTACGAGCAGTACTTC. As protein: CASSREKGQPYEQYF.